The next 4 T cell receptor beta chains were all read from a single sample in a study of T cell repertoires in cytomegalovirus infection. Each CDR3 protein is one row after TCRdb ran MiXCR on the reads. The sample includes fewer than 900,000 distinct CDR3 sequences, almost 30% of them seen just once. Antigens of these TCRs are unknown. Sequences were derived from cultured CD8+ T cells from PBMCs, sampled from culture after CMV antigen stimulation. Receptors originate from a human donor in good health (CMV status not recorded). Some clones in this sample may be carry-over from other donors' samples.

This chain connects TRBV19 to TRBJ1-3; D remains unclear. The CDR3 has 16 residues. Per germline, CDR1 LNHDA and CDR2 SQIVND (reference sequence). Trimming took off 3 bases at V and 0 bases at J, with 12 bases between the two ends. DNA of the CDR3: TGTGCCAGTAGTATCGGGCGGCATTCCTCTGGAAACACCATATATTTT. It translates to CASSIGRHSSGNTIYF.

The chain carries TRBV5-1 and TRBJ2-3; D is perhaps TRBD2 (5 bases). The ends were cut back, 0 bases at V and 4 bases at J, with 15 bases in the middle. Looked up from germline, CDR1 is SGHRS and CDR2 is YFSETQ. CDR3 length equals 16 residues. CDR3 in DNA: TGCGCCAGCAGCTTGGTGGAGGTAGTATTACCAGATACGCAGTATTTT. It is translated as CASSLVEVVLPDTQYF.

The chain employs TRBV10-3 and TRBJ1-1; D not certain. CDR3 size: 11 residues. Germline V CDR1 and CDR2: ENHRY, SYGVKD. The V gene lost 6 bases and the J gene lost 8 bases, with 10 bases spanning the gap. Written as DNA, the CDR3 is TGTGCCATCAGGGGAGCCGAGGAAGCTTTCTTT. This codes for CAIRGAEEAFF.

V usage is TRBV7-9 and J usage is TRBJ2-1; 8 nucleotides align to TRBD2. This CDR3 has 15 residues. Trimming at V came to 1 base and at J to 8 bases, leaving 7 bases not matched to a gene. The germline CDR1 and CDR2 sequences are SEHNR and FQNEAQ (reference sequence). Here the CDR3 reads CASSLDLGLVYEQFF. In DNA form, the CDR3 reads TGTGCCAGCAGCTTAGATCTGGGACTAGTTTATGAGCAGTTCTTC.